The rows below give T cell receptor beta chains drawn from one sample of a study of T cell repertoires in cytomegalovirus infection. TCRdb re-analysed the reads in MiXCR, keeping a single row per CDR3 protein. The sample lists 630,000 or so distinct CDR3 sequences; more than 20% were seen once. Material: CD8+ T cells from PBMCs. These TCRs come from a human donor in good health (CMV status not recorded). Some clones in this sample may be carry-over from other donors' samples. Both conserved end residues are part of each CDR3. The D gene is left open where the match is weak. The size of a clone is reported for some rows only, either as once, few or many, or as a class for expanded clones.

j_call,d_call,clone_size,v_call,cdr3_aa
TRBJ2-2,TRBD2,many,TRBV7-9,CASRTKTSGGSNTGELFF
TRBJ1-1,TRBD1,.,TRBV2,CASSEGTGDTEAFF
TRBJ2-3,.,few,TRBV27,CASSLSVSKGDTQYF
TRBJ2-1,.,few,TRBV7-9,CASTTVTYNEQFF
TRBJ1-2,.,.,TRBV5-5,CASSLGTINYGYTF
TRBJ1-2,TRBD1,.,TRBV4-1,CASSQEPGTAYGYTF
TRBJ1-1,.,.,TRBV19,CASLLGGRTEAFF
TRBJ2-1,.,few,TRBV20-1,CSAPDRYNEQFF
TRBJ2-1,TRBD1,many,TRBV7-9,CASSLGQGVYNEQFF
TRBJ1-1,.,many,TRBV6-5,CASRNPFGAFF
TRBJ2-4,.,few,TRBV6-5,CASRRLLENIQYF